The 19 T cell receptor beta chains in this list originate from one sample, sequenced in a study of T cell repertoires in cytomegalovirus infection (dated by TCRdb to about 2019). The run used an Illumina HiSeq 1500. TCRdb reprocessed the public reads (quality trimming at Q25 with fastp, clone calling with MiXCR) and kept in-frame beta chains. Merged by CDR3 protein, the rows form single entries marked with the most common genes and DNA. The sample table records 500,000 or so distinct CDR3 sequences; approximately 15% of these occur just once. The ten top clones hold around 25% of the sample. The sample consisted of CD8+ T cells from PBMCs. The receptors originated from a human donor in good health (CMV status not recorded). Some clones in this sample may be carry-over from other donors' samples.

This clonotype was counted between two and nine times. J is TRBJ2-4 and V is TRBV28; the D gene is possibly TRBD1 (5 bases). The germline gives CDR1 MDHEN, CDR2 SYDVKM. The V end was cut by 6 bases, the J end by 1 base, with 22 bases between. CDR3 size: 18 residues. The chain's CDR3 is CASRPNTGFVRAKNIQYF. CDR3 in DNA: TGTGCCAGCAGGCCCAACACAGGTTTTGTACGCGCCAAAAACATTCAGTACTTC.

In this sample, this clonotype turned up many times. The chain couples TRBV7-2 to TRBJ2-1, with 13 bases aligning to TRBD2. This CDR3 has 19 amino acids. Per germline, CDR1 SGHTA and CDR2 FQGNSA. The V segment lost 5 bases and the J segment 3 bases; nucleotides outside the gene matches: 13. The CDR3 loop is CASSPYSRLAGGLYNEQFF. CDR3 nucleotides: TGTGCCAGCAGCCCGTACTCCCGACTAGCGGGAGGTCTCTACAATGAGCAGTTCTTC.

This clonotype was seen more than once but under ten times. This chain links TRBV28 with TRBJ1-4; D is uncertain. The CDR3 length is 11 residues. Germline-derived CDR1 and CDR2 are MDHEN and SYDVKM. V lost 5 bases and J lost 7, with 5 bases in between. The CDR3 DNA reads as TGTGCCAGCAGTCCCCTTGAAAAACTGTTTTTT. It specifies CASSPLEKLFF.

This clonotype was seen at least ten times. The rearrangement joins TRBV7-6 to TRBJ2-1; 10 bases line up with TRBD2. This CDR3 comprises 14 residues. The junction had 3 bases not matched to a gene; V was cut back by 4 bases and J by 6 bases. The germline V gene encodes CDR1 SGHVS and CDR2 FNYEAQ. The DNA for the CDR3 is TGTGCCAGCAGCTCGGGACTAGCGCCCAATGAGCAGTTCTTC. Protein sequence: CASSSGLAPNEQFF. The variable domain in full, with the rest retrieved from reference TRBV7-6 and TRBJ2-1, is GAGVSQSPRYKVTKRGQDVALRCDPISGHVSLYWYRQALGQGPEFLTYFNYEAQQDKSGLPNDRFSAERPEGSISTLTIQRTEQRDSAMYRCASSSGLAPNEQFFGPGTRLTVL.

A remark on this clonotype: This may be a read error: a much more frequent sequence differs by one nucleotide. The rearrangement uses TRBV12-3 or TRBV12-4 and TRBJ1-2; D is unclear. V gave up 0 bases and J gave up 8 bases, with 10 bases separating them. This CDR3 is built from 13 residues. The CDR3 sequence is CASSLAHVYGYTF. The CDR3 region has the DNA TGTGCCAGCAGTTTAGCGCATGTTTACGGCTACACCTTC.

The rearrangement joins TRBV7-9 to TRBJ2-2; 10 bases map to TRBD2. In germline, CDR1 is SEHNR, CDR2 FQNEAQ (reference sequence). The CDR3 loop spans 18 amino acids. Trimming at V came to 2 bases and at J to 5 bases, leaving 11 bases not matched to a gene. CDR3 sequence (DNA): TGTGCCAGCAGCTTAACTGGATTGTCTAGCGGGGGTACCGGGGAGCTGTTTTTT. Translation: CASSLTGLSSGGTGELFF.

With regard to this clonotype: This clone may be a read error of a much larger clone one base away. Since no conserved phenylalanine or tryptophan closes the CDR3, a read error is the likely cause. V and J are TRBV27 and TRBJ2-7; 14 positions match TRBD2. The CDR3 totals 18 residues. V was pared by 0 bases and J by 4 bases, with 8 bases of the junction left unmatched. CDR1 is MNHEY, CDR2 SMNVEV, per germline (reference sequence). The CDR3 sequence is CASSLSTSGRASGYEQYL. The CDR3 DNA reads TGTGCCAGCAGTTTATCGACTAGCGGGAGGGCCTCCGGTTACGAGCAGTACTTA.

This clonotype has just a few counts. The CDR3 spells CATSRQGANSPLHF. Written as DNA, the CDR3 is TGTGCCACCAGTCGACAGGGGGCTAATTCACCCCTCCACTTT. The chain recombines TRBV15 with TRBJ1-6; 10 bases are shared with TRBD1. CDR3 length: 14 residues. Germline V CDR1 and CDR2: LNHNV, YYDKDF (reference sequence). V lost 6 bases and J lost 6; bases outside the gene matches: 2.

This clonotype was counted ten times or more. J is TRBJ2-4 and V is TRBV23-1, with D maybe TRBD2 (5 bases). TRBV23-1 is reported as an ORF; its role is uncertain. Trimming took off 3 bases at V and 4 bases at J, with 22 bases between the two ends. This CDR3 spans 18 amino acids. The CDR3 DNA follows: TGCGCCAGCAGTCATGGGCCGTTGGGAGAGGGCTCAAAAAACATTCAGTACTTC. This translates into CASSHGPLGEGSKNIQYF.

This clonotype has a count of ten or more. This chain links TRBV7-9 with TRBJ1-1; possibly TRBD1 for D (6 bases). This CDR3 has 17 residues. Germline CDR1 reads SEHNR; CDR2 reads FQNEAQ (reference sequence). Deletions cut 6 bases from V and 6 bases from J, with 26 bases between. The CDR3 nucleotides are TGTGCCAGCAGTTCCCCCAAACAGGGAGGGGGACGGGCTGAAGCTTTCTTT. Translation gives CASSSPKQGGGRAEAFF. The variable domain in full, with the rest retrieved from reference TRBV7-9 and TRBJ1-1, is DTGVSQNPRHKITKRGQNVTFRCDPISEHNRLYWYRQTLGQGPEFLTYFQNEAQLEKSRLLSDRFSAERPKGSFSTLEIQRTEQGDSAMYLCASSSPKQGGGRAEAFFGQGTRLTVV.

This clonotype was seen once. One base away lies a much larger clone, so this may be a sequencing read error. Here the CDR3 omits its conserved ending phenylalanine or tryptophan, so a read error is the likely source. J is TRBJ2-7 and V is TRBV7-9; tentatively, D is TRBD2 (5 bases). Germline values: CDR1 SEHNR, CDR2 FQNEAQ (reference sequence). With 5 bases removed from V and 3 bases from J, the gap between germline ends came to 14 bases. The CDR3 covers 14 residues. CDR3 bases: TGTGCCAGCAGCACCCGAAATGAGGGCTACGAGCAGTACTAC. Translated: CASSTRNEGYEQYY.

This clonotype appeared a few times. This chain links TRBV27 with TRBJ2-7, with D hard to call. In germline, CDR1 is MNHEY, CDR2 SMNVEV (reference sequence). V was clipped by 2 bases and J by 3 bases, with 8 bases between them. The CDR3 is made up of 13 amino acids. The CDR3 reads CASSLNGFYEQYF. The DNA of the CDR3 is TGTGCCAGCAGTTTAAACGGATTCTACGAGCAGTACTTC.

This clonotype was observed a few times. This CDR3 reads CASSFPRGGVQETQYF. The CDR3 nucleotides read TGTGCCAGCAGCTTTCCCCGGGGAGGTGTACAAGAGACCCAGTACTTC. The V call is TRBV5-6, the J call TRBJ2-5, with a weak D call TRBD2 (6 bases). CDR3 length: 16 residues. Germline CDR1 is SGHDT and CDR2 is YYEEEE. V lost 2 bases and J lost 2, with 16 bases in between.

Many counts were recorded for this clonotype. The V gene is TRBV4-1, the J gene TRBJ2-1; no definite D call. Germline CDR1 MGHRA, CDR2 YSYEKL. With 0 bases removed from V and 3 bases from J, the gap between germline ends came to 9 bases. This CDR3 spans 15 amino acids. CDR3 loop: CASSQEGNNYNEQFF. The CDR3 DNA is TGCGCCAGCAGCCAAGAGGGAAACAACTACAATGAGCAGTTCTTC.

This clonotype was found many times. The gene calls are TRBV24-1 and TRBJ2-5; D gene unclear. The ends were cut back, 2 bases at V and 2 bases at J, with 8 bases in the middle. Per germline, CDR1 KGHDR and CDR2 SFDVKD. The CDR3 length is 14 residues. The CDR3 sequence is CATSDSRGQETQYF. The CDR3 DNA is TGTGCCACCAGTGATTCGCGTGGGCAAGAGACCCAGTACTTC.

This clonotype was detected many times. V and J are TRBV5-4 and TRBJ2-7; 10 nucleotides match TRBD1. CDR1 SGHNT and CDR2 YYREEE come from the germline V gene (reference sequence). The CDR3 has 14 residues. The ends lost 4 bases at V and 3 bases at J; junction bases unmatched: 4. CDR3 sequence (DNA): TGTGCCAGCAGCAGGGACAGGGGTAACTACGAGCAGTACTTC. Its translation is CASSRDRGNYEQYF.

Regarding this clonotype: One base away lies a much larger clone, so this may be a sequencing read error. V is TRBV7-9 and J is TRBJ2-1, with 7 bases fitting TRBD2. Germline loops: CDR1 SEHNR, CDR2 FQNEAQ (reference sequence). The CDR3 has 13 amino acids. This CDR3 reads CASSSRDYDEQFF. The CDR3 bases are TGTGCCAGCAGCTCCCGGGACTACGATGAGCAGTTCTTC.

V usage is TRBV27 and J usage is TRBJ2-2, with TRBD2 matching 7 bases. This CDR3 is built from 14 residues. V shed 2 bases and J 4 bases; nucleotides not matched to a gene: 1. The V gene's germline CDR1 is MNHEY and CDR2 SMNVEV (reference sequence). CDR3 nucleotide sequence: TGTGCCAGCAGTTTAAGCGGGATCACCGGGGAGCTGTTTTTT. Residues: CASSLSGITGELFF.

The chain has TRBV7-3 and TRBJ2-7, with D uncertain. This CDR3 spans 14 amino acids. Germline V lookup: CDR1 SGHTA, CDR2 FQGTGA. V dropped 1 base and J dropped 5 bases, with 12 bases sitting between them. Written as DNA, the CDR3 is TGTGCCAGCAGCTTAAATCCCCCCCCAAACGAGCAGTACTTC. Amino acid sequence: CASSLNPPPNEQYF. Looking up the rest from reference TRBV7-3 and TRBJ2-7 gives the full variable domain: GAGVSQTPSNKVTEKGKYVELRCDPISGHTALYWYRQSLGQGPEFLIYFQGTGAADDSGLPNDRFFAVRPEGSVSTLKIQRTERGDSAVYLCASSLNPPPNEQYFGPGTRLTVT.